The T cell receptor (beta chain) under discussion was sequenced for a study of blood T cell repertoires in COVID-19. Study-level background: Researchers got acute and convalescent COVID-19 samples from the United States, Italy and Spain.

Germline CDR1 SGHTS, CDR2 YDEGEE. Between the trimmed V and J ends, which lost 4 bases and 0 bases, there was a span of 12 bases. The CDR3 covers 15 residues. The method was immunoSEQ multiplex PCR; TCRdb's version includes in-frame clones alone and lacks a portion of them. The sample includes 55,000 to 80,000 clones, 89% of them seen just once. The receptor comes from a man aged 50 to 60 with active COVID-19. Sample: peripheral blood. V gene TRBV5-8 combines with J gene TRBJ2-3; D is perhaps TRBD2 (6 bases). CDR3 protein: CASSHSGTSTDTQYF. CDR3 bases: TGTGCCAGCAGCCATAGCGGAACTAGCACAGATACGCAGTATTTT.